A selection of T cell receptor beta chains follows, all from one sample in a study of molecular identifiers for immune sequencing clone quantification. Each CDR3 protein is one row after TCRdb ran MiXCR on the PCR reads. This sample has around 480,000 distinct CDR3 sequences, with 20% to 25% found just once. Specimen: naive CD8+ T cells from blood, with Jurkat cell RNA spiked in. These receptors originate from a human donor in good health. Some libraries in this study had Jurkat cell RNA spiked in. The CDR3 runs from the conserved cysteine through the conserved F or W. The D gene is left open where the match is weak. Clone size appears in some rows only: once, few, many, or a class for an expanded clone.

J	size	D	V	CDR3	DNA
TRBJ2-7	many	TRBD1	TRBV5-6	CASGTGQSYEQYF	TGTGCCAGCGGGACAGGTCAATCCTACGAGCAGTACTTC
TRBJ2-3	NA	TRBD2	TRBV4-1	CASSQELAGGFTDTQYF	TGCGCCAGCAGCCAAGAGCTAGCGGGGGGGTTCACAGATACGCAGTATTTT
TRBJ2-7	many	NA	TRBV12-3/TRBV12-4	CASSPDLYYEQYF	TGTGCCAGCAGTCCCGACCTATACTACGAGCAGTACTTC
TRBJ2-2	NA	NA	TRBV20-1	CSAREMNTGEPFF	TGCAGTGCTAGGGAGATGAACACCGGGGAGCCGTTTTTT
TRBJ2-7	many	TRBD1	TRBV7-9	CASSLGQGFLEQYF	TGTGCCAGCAGCCTCGGACAGGGCTTCCTCGAGCAGTACTTC
TRBJ1-5	many	NA	TRBV27	CASSLSGGDQPQHF	TGTGCCAGCAGTTTGTCCGGTGGCGATCAGCCCCAGCATTTT
TRBJ1-3	NA	TRBD1	TRBV2	CASSGASGQGKFGNTIYF	TGTGCCAGCAGTGGAGCCTCGGGACAGGGGAAATTCGGAAACACCATATATTTT
TRBJ1-1	NA	NA	TRBV9	CASSVGTKVAEEAFF	TGTGCCAGCAGCGTAGGTACAAAGGTGGCAGAAGAAGCTTTCTTT
TRBJ2-7	many	NA	TRBV5-1	CASSTSSWSYEQYF	TGCGCCAGCAGCACTTCATCGTGGTCCTACGAGCAGTACTTC
TRBJ1-2	many	NA	TRBV4-3	CASSQDRVSGYGYTF	TGCGCCAGCAGCCAAGATCGAGTTTCTGGCTATGGCTACACCTTC
TRBJ2-7	few	NA	TRBV7-9	CASGPPTSSYEQYF	TGTGCCAGCGGCCCCCCGACTAGTTCCTACGAGCAGTACTTC
TRBJ2-5	many	NA	TRBV5-4	CASSPTGGGETQYF	TGTGCCAGCAGTCCCACGGGGGGCGGGGAGACCCAGTACTTC
TRBJ2-5	NA	NA	TRBV6-6	CASSYSTNQETQYF	TGTGCCAGCAGTTACTCGACAAACCAAGAGACCCAGTACTTC
TRBJ2-7	many	TRBD1	TRBV5-1	CASSTGQGTYEQYF	TGCGCCAGCAGCACCGGACAGGGAACCTACGAGCAGTACTTC
TRBJ2-2	NA	TRBD1	TRBV10-1	CASGYSGTVNTGELFF	TGCGCCAGCGGCTATTCCGGGACAGTGAACACCGGGGAGCTGTTTTTT
TRBJ2-2	NA	TRBD1	TRBV12-3/TRBV12-4	CASRRQGDTGELFF	TGTGCCAGCAGACGACAGGGAGACACCGGGGAGCTGTTTTTT
TRBJ2-3	many	NA	TRBV28	CASSLGPADTQYF	TGTGCCAGCAGTTTAGGACCGGCAGATACGCAGTATTTT
TRBJ2-1	NA	NA	TRBV11-2	CASSATGGGFYNEQFF	TGTGCCAGCAGCGCTACAGGGGGGGGGTTCTACAATGAGCAGTTTTTC
TRBJ2-3	NA	NA	TRBV2	CASSLAETFSDTQYF	TGTGCCAGCAGTTTGGCTGAGACTTTCTCAGATACGCAGTATTTT
TRBJ2-1	many	NA	TRBV11-2	CASSPPLTGGLNNEQFF	TGTGCCAGCAGCCCCCCGTTAACGGGGGGCTTGAACAATGAGCAGTTCTTC
TRBJ2-3	NA	NA	TRBV9	CASSLVRASTDTQYF	TGTGCCAGCAGCTTGGTGAGAGCTAGCACAGATACGCAGTATTTT
TRBJ1-4	NA	NA	TRBV27	CASRHKTEINNEKLFF	TGTGCCAGCAGACACAAGACAGAGATCAACAATGAAAAACTGTTTTTT
TRBJ2-1	NA	NA	TRBV4-1	CASSQVTGRDERFF	TGCGCCAGCAGCCAAGTCACAGGGAGGGATGAGCGGTTCTTC
TRBJ2-1	few	NA	TRBV4-1	CASSQEYRVGQFF	TGCGCCAGCAGCCAAGAATACAGGGTAGGCCAGTTCTTC
TRBJ2-7	few	TRBD2	TRBV12-3/TRBV12-4	CASSWGLADSYEQYF	TGTGCCAGCAGTTGGGGACTAGCGGATTCCTACGAGCAGTACTTC
TRBJ2-1	NA	NA	TRBV19	CASSIEYRGWDEQFF	TGTGCCAGTAGTATAGAGTATCGGGGTTGGGATGAGCAGTTCTTC
TRBJ2-2	few	NA	TRBV4-3	CASSQDGNGRGELFF	TGCGCCAGCAGCCAAGATGGGAACGGGAGAGGGGAGCTGTTTTTT
TRBJ2-1	NA	NA	TRBV28	CASKPDTYYNEQFF	TGTGCCAGCAAACCCGACACTTACTACAATGAGCAGTTCTTC
TRBJ2-7	once	TRBD1	TRBV29-1	CSVELATFEGQGSGEQYF	TGCAGCGTTGAATTAGCTACGTTTGAGGGACAGGGAAGTGGCGAGCAGTACTTC
TRBJ2-5	few	NA	TRBV7-6	CASSLAGTGAETQYF	TGTGCCAGCAGCTTAGCAGGGACGGGGGCAGAGACCCAGTACTTC
TRBJ1-2	few	NA	TRBV25-1	CASSEATGRHYGYTF	TGTGCCAGCAGTGAAGCAACAGGGAGGCACTATGGCTACACCTTC
TRBJ2-3	NA	TRBD2	TRBV6-2/TRBV6-3	CASSYSGLALSVTQYF	TGTGCCAGCAGTTACTCGGGACTAGCATTATCGGTTACGCAGTATTTT
TRBJ2-7	many	NA	TRBV5-1	CASSLGPASEQYF	TGCGCCAGCAGCTTGGGCCCGGCGTCGGAGCAGTACTTC
TRBJ2-7	NA	NA	TRBV7-5	CISVPEASGQPEEYF	NA
TRBJ2-7	many	TRBD1	TRBV7-9	CASSSTGTAIYEQYF	TGTGCCAGCAGTTCCACCGGGACAGCGATCTACGAGCAGTACTTC
TRBJ1-1	few	NA	TRBV5-5	CASSPGWATEAFF	TGTGCCAGCAGCCCCGGATGGGCCACTGAAGCTTTCTTT
TRBJ1-1	few	NA	TRBV11-2	CASSLYVWDQGSPDTEAFF	TGTGCCAGCAGCCTGTACGTGTGGGATCAGGGGTCCCCCGACACTGAAGCTTTCTTT
TRBJ1-2	few	NA	TRBV2	CASSALVMTGYGYTF	TGTGCCAGCAGTGCGCTTGTCATGACAGGCTATGGCTACACCTTC
TRBJ2-1	few	NA	TRBV28	CASSWSRDEQFF	TGTGCCAGCAGTTGGAGTCGGGATGAGCAGTTCTTC
TRBJ2-3	few	TRBD1	TRBV27	CASSLSSGQTDTQYF	TGTGCCAGCAGTTTATCATCGGGACAGACAGATACGCAGTATTTT
TRBJ2-7	many	NA	TRBV27	CASSPLLTRSYEQYF	TGTGCCAGCAGCCCCCTCTTGACCCGCTCCTACGAGCAGTACTTC
TRBJ2-5	many	NA	TRBV5-4	CASSLGNNQETQYF	TGTGCCAGCAGCTTGGGTAACAACCAAGAGACCCAGTACTTC
TRBJ2-7	NA	NA	TRBV19	CASSTGHRSTYEQYF	TGTGCCAGTAGTACGGGACACCGGAGCACCTACGAGCAGTACTTC
TRBJ2-2	NA	NA	TRBV5-5	CASSLGSATGELFF	TGTGCCAGCAGCTTGGGATCGGCCACCGGGGAGCTGTTTTTT
TRBJ2-5	NA	TRBD2	TRBV2	CASSGSMGLAGVETQYF	TGTGCCAGCAGTGGGTCGATGGGACTAGCGGGAGTGGAGACCCAGTACTTC
TRBJ2-7	NA	NA	TRBV4-3	CASSQDPPLAGPYEQYF	TGCGCCAGCAGCCAAGATCCCCCTCTAGCTGGACCCTACGAGCAGTACTTC
TRBJ2-2	NA	NA	TRBV5-1	CASSQARAGEPFF	TGTGCCAGCAGCCAAGCGCGGGCTGGGGAGCCGTTTTTT